Each of the 8 T cell receptor beta chains below was sequenced from the same sample in a study of OX40 agonist ivuxolimab in advanced cancers. Preparation of the library involved the immunoSEQ multiplex PCR assay. As stored in TCRdb, this immuneACCESS dataset retains in-frame rearrangements with V and J assigned. A fraction of the clones does not appear; measured against another copy, unresolved V genes explain less than half of the discrepancy, and the remainder lacks a known reason. Present in this sample are 30,000 to 35,000 clones, about 82% of which were seen just once. The top ten hold under 25% of the sample. Sequencing used CD4+ or CD8+ T cells sorted from blood, obtained in a trial of the OX40 agonist ivuxolimab. These receptors all come from an adult with an advanced solid tumor such as melanoma, head and neck, liver or kidney cancer.

The CDR3 DNA is TGTGCCAGTAGTATAGAGGTCGGGCAGGGGGCCTACACCGGGGAGCTGTTTTTT. It translates to CASSIEVGQGAYTGELFF. J is TRBJ2-2 and V is TRBV19, with 8 bases matching TRBD1. Looked up from germline, CDR1 is LNHDA and CDR2 is SQIVND (reference sequence). This CDR3 spans 18 amino acids. Trimming cost V 0 bases and J 3 bases; bases outside gene matches: 9.

To note about this clone: This specimen includes other DNA sequences encoding the same CDR3. The rearrangement uses TRBV9 and TRBJ2-2; D remains unclear. The CDR3 has 13 amino acids. The germline V and J ends were trimmed by 0 bases and 5 bases, with 5 bases remaining between them. From germline, CDR1 is SGDLS and CDR2 YYNGEE. The CDR3 DNA reads as TGTGCCAGCAGCGTAGGAGTTACCGGGGAGCTGTTTTTT. It translates to CASSVGVTGELFF.

A single count supports this clone. The V call is TRBV27, the J call TRBJ1-2; D is unclear. CDR3 size: 15 residues. Per germline, CDR1 MNHEY and CDR2 SMNVEV (reference sequence). Trimming took off 0 bases at V and 1 base at J, with 9 bases between the two ends. Here the CDR3 DNA reads TGTGCCAGCAGTTTATCGCGAGGGCTTAACTATGGCTACACCTTC. Amino acid sequence: CASSLSRGLNYGYTF.

The chain combines TRBV11-2 with TRBJ2-1; 7 bases are shared with TRBD2. V was clipped by 5 bases and J by 3 bases; unmatched bases: 16. Germline values: CDR1 SGHAT, CDR2 FQNNGV. This CDR3 has 18 amino acids. The CDR3 spells CASSVILVTSAYYNEQFF. The CDR3 DNA reads TGTGCCAGCAGCGTCATTCTCGTAACTAGCGCCTACTACAATGAGCAGTTCTTC.

This chain links TRBV28 with TRBJ1-5; D is possibly TRBD1 (5 bases). CDR1 is MDHEN, CDR2 SYDVKM, per germline. V lost 6 bases and J 6 bases, leaving 15 bases between the germline ends. This CDR3 is 14 amino acids long. The CDR3 sequence: CASSLAGDGQPQHF. The CDR3 DNA is TGTGCCAGCAGCTTGGCCGGGGACGGTCAGCCCCAGCATTTT.

This clone was counted once. The J gene is TRBJ2-2, the V gene TRBV9; D remains unclear. This CDR3 region has 12 residues. Germline lookup yields CDR1 SGDLS and CDR2 YYNGEE. Deletions cut 0 bases from V and 7 bases from J, with 4 bases between. The CDR3 here is CASSVGVGELFF. CDR3 nucleotide sequence: TGTGCCAGCAGCGTAGGGGTCGGGGAGCTGTTTTTT.

V gene TRBV19 combines with J gene TRBJ1-3; no reliable D call. The CDR3 has 15 residues. V gave up 10 bases and J gave up 4 bases, with 20 bases separating them. Germline values: CDR1 LNHDA, CDR2 SQIVND (reference sequence). This CDR3 is CATASLGDDGNTIYF. The CDR3 DNA reads TGTGCCACCGCCTCTTTGGGAGATGACGGAAACACCATATATTTT.

The rearrangement uses TRBV7-2 and TRBJ2-7; D is unclear. The germline V gene encodes CDR1 SGHTA and CDR2 FQGNSA. This CDR3 comprises 13 residues. V lost 5 bases, J lost 3 bases, and 11 bases lay in between. DNA of the CDR3: TGTGCCAGCAGCCTGGATGAAAACTACGAGCAGTACTTC. Its protein is CASSLDENYEQYF.